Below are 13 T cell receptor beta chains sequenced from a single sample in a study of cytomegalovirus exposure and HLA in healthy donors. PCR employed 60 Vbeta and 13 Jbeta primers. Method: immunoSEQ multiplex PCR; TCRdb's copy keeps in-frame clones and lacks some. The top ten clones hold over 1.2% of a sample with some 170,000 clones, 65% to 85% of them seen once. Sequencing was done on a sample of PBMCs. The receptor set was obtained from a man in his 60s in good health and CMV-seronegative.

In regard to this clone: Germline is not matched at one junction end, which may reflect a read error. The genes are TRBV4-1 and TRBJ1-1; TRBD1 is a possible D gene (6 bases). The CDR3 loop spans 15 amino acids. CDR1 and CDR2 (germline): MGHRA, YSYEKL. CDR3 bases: TGCGCCAGCAGCGAAGGAGCTGCAGGGGATACTGAAACTTTCTTT. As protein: CASSEGAAGDTETFF.

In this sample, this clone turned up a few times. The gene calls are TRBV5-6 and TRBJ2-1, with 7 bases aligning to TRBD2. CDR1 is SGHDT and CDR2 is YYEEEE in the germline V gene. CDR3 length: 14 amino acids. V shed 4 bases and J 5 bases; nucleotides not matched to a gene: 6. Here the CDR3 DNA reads TGTGCCAGCAGCCTCCCGGGACTACACAATGAGCAGTTCTTC. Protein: CASSLPGLHNEQFF.

This chain's CDR3 is CAWSVKISGKETQYF. The CDR3 DNA follows: TGTGCCTGGAGCGTCAAAATATCAGGGAAAGAGACCCAGTACTTC. This rearrangement joins TRBV30 to TRBJ2-5, with a possible D match to TRBD1 (5 bases). The CDR3 sequence is 15 residues long. Germline V gene lookup returns CDR1 GTSNPN and CDR2 SVGIG (reference sequence). V was cut by 3 bases and J by 3 bases, with 17 bases left in between.

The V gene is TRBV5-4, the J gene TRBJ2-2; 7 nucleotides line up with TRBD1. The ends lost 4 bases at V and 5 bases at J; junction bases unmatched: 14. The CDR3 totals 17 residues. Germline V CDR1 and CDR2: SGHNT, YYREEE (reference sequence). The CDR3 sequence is CASSAERGPLGTGELFF. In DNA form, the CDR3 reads TGTGCCAGCAGCGCCGAAAGGGGGCCCCTCGGGACCGGGGAGCTGTTTTTT.

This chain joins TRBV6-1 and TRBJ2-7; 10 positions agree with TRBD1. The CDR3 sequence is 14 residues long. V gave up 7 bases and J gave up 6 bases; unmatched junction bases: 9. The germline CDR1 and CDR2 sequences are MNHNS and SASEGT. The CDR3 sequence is CASTSGTGVFEQYF. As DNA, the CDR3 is TGTGCCAGCACCTCGGGGACAGGGGTCTTCGAGCAGTACTTC.

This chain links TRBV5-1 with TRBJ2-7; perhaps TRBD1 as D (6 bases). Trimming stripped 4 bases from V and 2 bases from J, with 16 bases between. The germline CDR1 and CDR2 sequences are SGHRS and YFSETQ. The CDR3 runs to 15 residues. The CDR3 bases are TGCGCCAGCAGCCCGGGACACCAGGAGGCCTACGAGCAGTACTTC. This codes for CASSPGHQEAYEQYF.

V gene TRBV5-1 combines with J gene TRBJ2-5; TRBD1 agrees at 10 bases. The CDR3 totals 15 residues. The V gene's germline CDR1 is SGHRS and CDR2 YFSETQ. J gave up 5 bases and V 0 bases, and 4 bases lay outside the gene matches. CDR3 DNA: TGCGCCAGCAGCTTGGAGGACAGGGGGATCGAGACCCAGTACTTC. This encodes CASSLEDRGIETQYF.

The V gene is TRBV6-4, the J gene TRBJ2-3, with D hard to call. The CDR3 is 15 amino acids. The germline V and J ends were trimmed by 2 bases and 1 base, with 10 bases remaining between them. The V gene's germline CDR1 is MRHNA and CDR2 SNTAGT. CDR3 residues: CASSDIESGTDTQYF. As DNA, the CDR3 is TGTGCCAGCAGTGACATTGAGTCTGGCACAGATACGCAGTATTTT.

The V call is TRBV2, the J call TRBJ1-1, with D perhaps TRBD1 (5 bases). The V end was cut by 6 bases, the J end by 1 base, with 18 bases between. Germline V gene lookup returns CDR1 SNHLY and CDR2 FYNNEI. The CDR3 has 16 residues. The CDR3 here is CASRDSRGLPNTEAFF. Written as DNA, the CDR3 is TGTGCCAGCAGAGATAGCCGGGGACTACCGAACACTGAAGCTTTCTTT.

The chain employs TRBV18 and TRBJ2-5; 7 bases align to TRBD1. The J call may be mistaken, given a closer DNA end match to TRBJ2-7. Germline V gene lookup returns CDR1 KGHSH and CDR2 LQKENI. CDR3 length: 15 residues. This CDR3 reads CASSPMGQSPDEQYF. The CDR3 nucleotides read TGTGCCAGCTCACCAATGGGACAGTCCCCCGACGAGCAGTACTTC.

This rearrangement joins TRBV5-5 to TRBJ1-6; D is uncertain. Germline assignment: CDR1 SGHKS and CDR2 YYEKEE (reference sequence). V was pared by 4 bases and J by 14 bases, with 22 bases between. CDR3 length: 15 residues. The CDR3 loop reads CASSNSRQLIQALHF. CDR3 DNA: TGTGCCAGCAGCAATTCCCGGCAGCTAATTCAGGCCCTCCACTTT.

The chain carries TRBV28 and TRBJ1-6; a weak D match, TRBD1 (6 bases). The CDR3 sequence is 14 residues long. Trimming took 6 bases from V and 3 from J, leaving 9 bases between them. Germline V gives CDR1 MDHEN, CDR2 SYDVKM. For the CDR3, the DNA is TGTGCCAGCAGCCTGGACAGCTATAATTCACCCCTCCACTTT. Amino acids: CASSLDSYNSPLHF.

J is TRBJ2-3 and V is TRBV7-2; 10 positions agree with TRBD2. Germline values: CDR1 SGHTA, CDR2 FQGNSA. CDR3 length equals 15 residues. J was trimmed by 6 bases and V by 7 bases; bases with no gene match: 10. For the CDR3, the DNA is TGTGCCAGCACAAAGCGGCTAGCGGGAGAGGATACGCAGTATTTT. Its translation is CASTKRLAGEDTQYF.